This is a list of T cell receptor beta chains from one sample in a study of identical twins. TCRdb processed the 5' RACE reads anew with MiXCR; each CDR3 protein has one entry. The sample includes about 340,000 distinct CDR3 sequences, approximately 8.8% seen only once; the top ten take under 10%. The sample was naive T cells sorted from blood. Receptors were obtained from a woman in her forties or fifties in good health. Both conserved end residues are part of each CDR3. Each record gives: D gene, V gene, J gene, clone size, CDR3 protein, CDR3 DNA. A D gene is named only where the DNA matches it firmly. Size tells how often a clone was seen (once, few, many) or the class of an expanded clone, and some rows leave it out.

d_gene: NA
v_gene: TRBV5-1
j_gene: TRBJ2-1
abundance: many
CDR3aa: CASRRDVSYNEQFF
CDR3nt: TGCGCCAGCCGGAGGGACGTATCCTACAATGAGCAGTTCTTC

d_gene: NA
v_gene: TRBV10-2
j_gene: TRBJ1-2
abundance: NA
CDR3aa: CASSERVGGYTF
CDR3nt: TGCGCCAGCAGTGAAAGGGTGGGTGGCTACACCTTC

d_gene: NA
v_gene: TRBV12-3/TRBV12-4
j_gene: TRBJ1-4
abundance: many
CDR3aa: CASSPPVGGIGEKLFF
CDR3nt: TGTGCCAGCAGTCCACCCGTCGGGGGGATCGGTGAAAAACTGTTTTTT

d_gene: TRBD1
v_gene: TRBV10-3
j_gene: TRBJ1-4
abundance: few
CDR3aa: CAISESRGLMNEKLFF
CDR3nt: TGTGCCATCAGTGAGTCCAGGGGGCTGATGAATGAAAAACTGTTTTTT

d_gene: NA
v_gene: TRBV21-1
j_gene: TRBJ2-3
abundance: NA
CDR3aa: CASSMSRDRGSSTDTQYF
CDR3nt: TGTGCCAGCAGCATGTCCCGGGACAGGGGGTCCAGCACAGATACGCAGTATTTT

d_gene: NA
v_gene: TRBV7-2
j_gene: TRBJ1-1
abundance: NA
CDR3aa: CASSLLRQNTEAFF
CDR3nt: TGTGCCAGCAGCTTACTCAGGCAGAACACTGAAGCTTTCTTT

d_gene: NA
v_gene: TRBV20-1
j_gene: TRBJ1-1
abundance: NA
CDR3aa: CSAGRGEGYEAFF
CDR3nt: TGCAGTGCCGGCCGAGGGGAAGGATATGAAGCTTTCTTT

d_gene: NA
v_gene: TRBV27
j_gene: TRBJ2-5
abundance: few
CDR3aa: CASSSHRYQETQYF
CDR3nt: TGTGCCAGCAGTTCGCACAGGTATCAAGAGACCCAGTACTTC

d_gene: NA
v_gene: TRBV6-6
j_gene: TRBJ2-1
abundance: few
CDR3aa: CASSYGESYNEQFF
CDR3nt: TGTGCCAGCAGTTACGGGGAGTCCTACAATGAGCAGTTCTTC

d_gene: TRBD1
v_gene: TRBV10-3
j_gene: TRBJ1-1
abundance: NA
CDR3aa: CAISESSPRGPNTEAFF
CDR3nt: TGTGCCATCAGTGAGTCGTCCCCCAGGGGGCCAAACACTGAAGCTTTCTTT

d_gene: TRBD1
v_gene: TRBV12-3/TRBV12-4
j_gene: TRBJ2-3
abundance: few
CDR3aa: CASSPRGPDTQYF
CDR3nt: TGTGCCAGCAGCCCCAGGGGGCCGGATACGCAGTATTTT

d_gene: NA
v_gene: TRBV7-9
j_gene: TRBJ1-2
abundance: few
CDR3aa: CASSEPGALGGYTF
CDR3nt: TGTGCCAGCAGCGAGCCGGGAGCCCTCGGTGGCTACACCTTC

d_gene: NA
v_gene: TRBV6-1
j_gene: TRBJ2-3
abundance: many
CDR3aa: CASSDTQYF
CDR3nt: TGTGCCAGCTCAGATACGCAGTATTTT

d_gene: TRBD2
v_gene: TRBV5-1
j_gene: TRBJ2-2
abundance: NA
CDR3aa: CASSLRRGTSVTGELFF
CDR3nt: TGCGCCAGCAGCTTAAGGAGAGGGACTAGCGTTACCGGGGAGCTGTTTTTT

d_gene: NA
v_gene: TRBV15
j_gene: TRBJ2-1
abundance: few
CDR3aa: CATSRSLGAYNEQFF
CDR3nt: TGTGCCACCAGCAGGTCGTTGGGGGCCTACAATGAGCAGTTCTTC

d_gene: TRBD2
v_gene: TRBV7-7
j_gene: TRBJ2-7
abundance: few
CDR3aa: CASSLVAGEEQYF
CDR3nt: TGTGCTAGCAGCTTAGTAGCGGGAGAAGAGCAGTACTTC

d_gene: TRBD2
v_gene: TRBV20-1
j_gene: TRBJ2-3
abundance: NA
CDR3aa: CSARDSWRGGDTQYF
CDR3nt: TGCAGTGCTAGAGATTCCTGGCGGGGGGGGGATACGCAGTATTTT

d_gene: TRBD1
v_gene: TRBV20-1
j_gene: TRBJ1-3
abundance: few
CDR3aa: CSANTKGQGGNTIYF
CDR3nt: TGCAGTGCTAACACAAAAGGACAGGGTGGAAACACCATATATTTT

d_gene: NA
v_gene: TRBV15
j_gene: TRBJ2-7
abundance: NA
CDR3aa: CATSNWDKAYEQYF
CDR3nt: TGTGCCACCAGCAATTGGGACAAAGCCTACGAGCAGTACTTC

d_gene: NA
v_gene: TRBV4-1
j_gene: TRBJ1-5
abundance: few
CDR3aa: CASSDPGAEGQPQHF
CDR3nt: TGCGCCAGCAGCGACCCGGGGGCAGAGGGTCAGCCCCAGCATTTT

d_gene: NA
v_gene: TRBV24-1
j_gene: TRBJ2-2
abundance: NA
CDR3aa: CATSPGLLTGELFF
CDR3nt: TGTGCCACCAGCCCGGGACTCCTCACCGGGGAGCTGTTTTTT

d_gene: TRBD1
v_gene: TRBV3-1
j_gene: TRBJ2-1
abundance: few
CDR3aa: CASSPDRGYFNEQFF
CDR3nt: TGTGCCAGCAGTCCGGACAGGGGCTACTTCAATGAGCAGTTCTTC

d_gene: TRBD2
v_gene: TRBV4-1
j_gene: TRBJ2-5
abundance: few
CDR3aa: CASSYNQPGTSVGTETQYF
CDR3nt: TGCGCCAGCAGCTACAACCAACCCGGGACTAGTGTTGGGACAGAGACCCAGTACTTC

d_gene: TRBD2
v_gene: TRBV20-1
j_gene: TRBJ2-1
abundance: NA
CDR3aa: CSARDHLAGPSYNEQFF
CDR3nt: TGCAGTGCTAGAGATCACCTAGCGGGCCCCTCCTACAATGAGCAGTTCTTC

d_gene: NA
v_gene: TRBV9
j_gene: TRBJ2-7
abundance: few
CDR3aa: CASSDGDSLYEQYF
CDR3nt: TGTGCCAGCAGCGACGGGGACTCACTCTACGAGCAGTACTTC

d_gene: NA
v_gene: TRBV3-1
j_gene: TRBJ2-3
abundance: few
CDR3aa: CASSQAGYSDTQYF
CDR3nt: TGTGCCAGCAGCCAAGCGGGGTACTCAGATACGCAGTATTTT

d_gene: TRBD1
v_gene: TRBV28
j_gene: TRBJ2-7
abundance: few
CDR3aa: CASRPGSGTGSHEQYF
CDR3nt: TGTGCCAGCAGGCCCGGGTCGGGGACAGGGAGCCACGAGCAGTACTTC

d_gene: NA
v_gene: TRBV20-1
j_gene: TRBJ1-5
abundance: NA
CDR3aa: CSASQGVDNQPQHF
CDR3nt: TGCAGTGCTAGCCAGGGAGTGGACAATCAGCCCCAGCATTTT

d_gene: TRBD1
v_gene: TRBV7-9
j_gene: TRBJ1-2
abundance: many
CDR3aa: CASSLAITGDGYTF
CDR3nt: TGTGCCAGCAGCTTAGCGATAACAGGGGATGGCTACACCTTC

d_gene: NA
v_gene: TRBV20-1
j_gene: TRBJ2-3
abundance: NA
CDR3aa: CSASVTGGRTDTQYF
CDR3nt: TGCAGTGCTAGCGTGACGGGCGGACGCACAGATACGCAGTATTTT

d_gene: NA
v_gene: TRBV6-5
j_gene: TRBJ2-1
abundance: few
CDR3aa: CASRPPGLYNEQFF
CDR3nt: TGTGCCAGCAGGCCTCCGGGACTTTACAATGAGCAGTTCTTC

d_gene: NA
v_gene: TRBV20-1
j_gene: TRBJ2-3
abundance: NA
CDR3aa: CSATGPTHLPDTQYF
CDR3nt: TGCAGTGCTACCGGGCCCACACATTTGCCAGATACGCAGTATTTT

d_gene: NA
v_gene: TRBV5-1
j_gene: TRBJ2-6
abundance: NA
CDR3aa: CASSLEGGISSGANVLTF
CDR3nt: TGCGCCAGCAGCTTGGAGGGCGGAATCAGCTCTGGGGCCAACGTCCTGACTTTC

d_gene: NA
v_gene: TRBV4-1
j_gene: TRBJ2-7
abundance: once
CDR3aa: CPSSQSPFRGSSYEQYF
CDR3nt: TGCCCCAGCAGCCAAAGCCCGTTTCGGGGGAGCTCCTACGAGCAGTACTTC

d_gene: NA
v_gene: TRBV10-3
j_gene: TRBJ2-1
abundance: many
CDR3aa: CAISESVGNEQFF
CDR3nt: TGTGCCATCAGTGAGTCAGTGGGGAATGAGCAGTTCTTC

d_gene: TRBD1
v_gene: TRBV20-1
j_gene: TRBJ2-5
abundance: few
CDR3aa: CSARDDREMETQYF
CDR3nt: TGCAGTGCTAGAGACGACAGGGAGATGGAGACCCAGTACTTC

d_gene: TRBD2
v_gene: TRBV7-2
j_gene: TRBJ2-1
abundance: few
CDR3aa: CASSRTSGRAHNEQFF
CDR3nt: TGTGCCAGCAGTCGCACTAGCGGGAGGGCCCACAATGAGCAGTTCTTC

d_gene: NA
v_gene: TRBV29-1
j_gene: TRBJ1-5
abundance: many
CDR3aa: CSVGHSNQPQHF
CDR3nt: TGCAGCGTAGGGCATAGCAATCAGCCCCAGCATTTT

d_gene: NA
v_gene: TRBV12-3/TRBV12-4
j_gene: TRBJ2-1
abundance: few
CDR3aa: CASSFPLGTGLHEQFF
CDR3nt: TGTGCCAGCAGTTTTCCCCTCGGGACCGGGCTCCATGAGCAGTTCTTC

d_gene: TRBD2
v_gene: TRBV11-2
j_gene: TRBJ2-1
abundance: few
CDR3aa: CASRRISGTPKNEQFF
CDR3nt: TGTGCCAGCAGACGAATTAGCGGGACCCCGAAGAATGAGCAGTTCTTC

d_gene: TRBD2
v_gene: TRBV3-1
j_gene: TRBJ2-5
abundance: NA
CDR3aa: CASSQATSGSSTQYF
CDR3nt: TGTGCCAGCAGCCAAGCGACTAGCGGGAGTAGCACCCAGTACTTC

d_gene: NA
v_gene: TRBV5-1
j_gene: TRBJ2-1
abundance: NA
CDR3aa: CASSLGLGLRNEQFF
CDR3nt: TGCGCCAGCAGCTTGGGCCTAGGGCTGAGGAATGAGCAGTTCTTC

d_gene: NA
v_gene: TRBV10-1
j_gene: TRBJ2-5
abundance: few
CDR3aa: CASSEPRSGETQYF
CDR3nt: TGCGCCAGCAGTGAACCCAGAAGCGGGGAGACCCAGTACTTC

d_gene: NA
v_gene: TRBV19
j_gene: TRBJ2-1
abundance: few
CDR3aa: CASSIPAGSYNEQFF
CDR3nt: TGTGCCAGTAGTATACCAGCGGGCTCCTACAATGAGCAGTTCTTC

d_gene: NA
v_gene: TRBV19
j_gene: TRBJ2-5
abundance: few
CDR3aa: CASMGVRETQYF
CDR3nt: TGTGCCAGTATGGGAGTTCGAGAGACCCAGTACTTC

d_gene: NA
v_gene: TRBV12-3/TRBV12-4
j_gene: TRBJ1-5
abundance: many
CDR3aa: CASSLGGRSNQPQHF
CDR3nt: TGTGCCAGCAGCCTTGGAGGTCGGAGCAATCAGCCCCAGCATTTT

d_gene: NA
v_gene: TRBV6-5
j_gene: TRBJ1-1
abundance: NA
CDR3aa: CASRNGGMNTEAFF
CDR3nt: TGTGCCAGCAGGAACGGGGGCATGAACACTGAAGCTTTCTTT

d_gene: NA
v_gene: TRBV20-1
j_gene: TRBJ1-5
abundance: few
CDR3aa: CSASVQAYQPQHF
CDR3nt: TGCAGTGCTAGCGTACAGGCTTATCAGCCCCAGCATTTT